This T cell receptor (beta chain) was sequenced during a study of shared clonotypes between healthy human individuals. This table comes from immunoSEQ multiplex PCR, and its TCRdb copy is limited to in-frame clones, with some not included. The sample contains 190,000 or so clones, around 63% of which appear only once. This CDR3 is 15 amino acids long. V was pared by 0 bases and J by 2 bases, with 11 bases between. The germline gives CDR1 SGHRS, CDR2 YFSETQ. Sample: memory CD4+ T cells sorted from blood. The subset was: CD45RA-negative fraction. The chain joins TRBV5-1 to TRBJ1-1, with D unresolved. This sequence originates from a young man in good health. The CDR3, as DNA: TGCGCCAGCAGCTTGGTTGGGCTCTCTAACACTGAAGCTTTCTTT. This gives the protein CASSLVGLSNTEAFF. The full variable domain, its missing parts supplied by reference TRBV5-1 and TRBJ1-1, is KAGVTQTPRYLIKTRGQQVTLSCSPISGHRSVSWYQQTPGQGLQFLFEYFSETQRNKGNFPGRFSGRQFSNSRSEMNVSTLELGDSALYLCASSLVGLSNTEAFFGQGTRLTVV.